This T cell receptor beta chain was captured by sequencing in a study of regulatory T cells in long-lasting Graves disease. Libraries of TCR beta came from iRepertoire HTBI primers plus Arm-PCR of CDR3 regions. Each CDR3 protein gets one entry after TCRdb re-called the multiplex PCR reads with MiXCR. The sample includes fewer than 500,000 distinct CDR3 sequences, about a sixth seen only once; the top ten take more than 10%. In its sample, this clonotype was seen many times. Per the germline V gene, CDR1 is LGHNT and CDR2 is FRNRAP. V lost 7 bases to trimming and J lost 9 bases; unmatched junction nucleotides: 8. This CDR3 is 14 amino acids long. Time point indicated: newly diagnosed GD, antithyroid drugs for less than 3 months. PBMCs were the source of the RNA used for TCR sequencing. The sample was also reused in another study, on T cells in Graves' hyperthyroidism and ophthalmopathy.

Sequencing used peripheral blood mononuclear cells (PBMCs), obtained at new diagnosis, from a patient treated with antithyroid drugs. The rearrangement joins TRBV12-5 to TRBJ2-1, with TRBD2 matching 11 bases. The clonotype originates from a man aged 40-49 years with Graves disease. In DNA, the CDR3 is TGTGCTAGTGCCGTAGCGGGAGGGCCCCGTGAGCAGTTCTTC. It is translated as CASAVAGGPREQFF.